Listed below are T cell receptor beta chains from one sample, sequenced in a study of T cells after yellow fever vaccination. TCRdb called the 5' RACE reads again in MiXCR, with one record for every CDR3 protein. The data show 200,000 to 300,000 distinct CDR3 sequences, with 6% to 8% seen just once and approximately 1.1% held by the top ten. Sequencing was performed on CD4+ T cells sorted from PBMCs, taken on the day of the yellow fever booster vaccination. These receptors were obtained from a man younger than 40 who received the YFV17D yellow fever vaccine. The CDR3 runs from the conserved cysteine through the conserved F or W. Each record gives: CDR3 protein, J gene, clone size, V gene. Some rows have no size entry. The others give once, few or many, or a class for an expanded clone.

CDR3: CSAWTFDRVGHEQFF; J: TRBJ2-1; size: NA; V: TRBV20-1
CDR3: CASTPRRNEQFF; J: TRBJ2-1; size: few; V: TRBV28
CDR3: CASNKTQGAYQETQYF; J: TRBJ2-5; size: NA; V: TRBV12-3/TRBV12-4
CDR3: CASGIQAIYNEQFF; J: TRBJ2-1; size: many; V: TRBV5-1
CDR3: CASSLERRGGAFF; J: TRBJ1-1; size: NA; V: TRBV7-2
CDR3: CASSLSPGLATHTGELFF; J: TRBJ2-2; size: NA; V: TRBV14
CDR3: CSALHLRAGGTYEQYF; J: TRBJ2-7; size: NA; V: TRBV20-1
CDR3: CASSQSHGQGAQYF; J: TRBJ2-5; size: NA; V: TRBV23-1
CDR3: CAISEGLRNTEAFF; J: TRBJ1-1; size: NA; V: TRBV10-3
CDR3: CSALGNEQFF; J: TRBJ2-1; size: once; V: TRBV20-1
CDR3: CASSLEMTGNTEAFF; J: TRBJ1-1; size: NA; V: TRBV7-8
CDR3: CSASLGTRNEKLFF; J: TRBJ1-4; size: few; V: TRBV20-1
CDR3: CASSPPPGVGNQPQHF; J: TRBJ1-5; size: NA; V: TRBV18
CDR3: CASSLDRTANEAFF; J: TRBJ1-1; size: many; V: TRBV7-9
CDR3: CSVEGTTTNTGELFF; J: TRBJ2-2; size: few; V: TRBV29-1
CDR3: CATSDSLRPDTNEQFF; J: TRBJ2-1; size: few; V: TRBV24-1
CDR3: CASSSPGTSGYEQYF; J: TRBJ2-7; size: NA; V: TRBV28
CDR3: CSVVGVAGYTF; J: TRBJ1-2; size: many; V: TRBV29-1
CDR3: CASSFYRGSMTPLHF; J: TRBJ1-6; size: NA; V: TRBV5-6
CDR3: CASGGLAVLGYNEQFF; J: TRBJ2-1; size: NA; V: TRBV28